Each of the 28 T cell receptor beta chains below was sequenced from the same sample in a study of T cells in localized non-small cell lung cancer. Measured with immunoSEQ multiplex PCR; TCRdb has only the in-frame clones, and not every one. The sample holds 9,500 to 15,000 clones; around 80% are singletons and the top ten take more than 15%. The material sequenced was peripheral blood, taken before any cancer treatment. Receptors were obtained from a male donor at least 60 years old with stage I lung adenocarcinoma.

CDR3 in DNA: TGTGCCAGCAGGGGGACCTCGAACACCGGGGAGCTGTTTTTT. Protein sequence: CASRGTSNTGELFF. The chain links TRBV6-5 to TRBJ2-2, with D perhaps TRBD1 or TRBD2 (5 bases each). V gave up 6 bases and J gave up 0 bases, with 8 bases separating them. The CDR3 has 14 amino acids. CDR1 is MNHEY and CDR2 is SVGAGI in the germline V gene.

The J gene is TRBJ2-7, the V gene TRBV7-9; no definite D call. The germline gives CDR1 SEHNR, CDR2 FQNEAQ (reference sequence). The CDR3 runs to 15 residues. The V gene lost 1 base and the J gene lost 0 bases, with 10 bases spanning the gap. The CDR3 DNA reads TGTGCCAGCAGCTTAGTTACCGCCAGCTCCTACGAGCAGTACTTC. Its translation is CASSLVTASSYEQYF.

The rearrangement links TRBV5-4 to TRBJ2-7; tentatively, D is TRBD1 or TRBD2 (6 bases each). This CDR3 has 14 amino acids. Trimming removed 4 bases from V and 5 bases from J, with 16 bases in between. CDR1 and CDR2 from the germline V gene are SGHNT and YYREEE (reference sequence). The CDR3 sequence is CASSKRGDTHEQYF. The CDR3 DNA follows: TGTGCCAGCAGCAAGAGGGGGGACACACACGAGCAGTACTTC.

In its sample, this clone was seen once. This sequence joins TRBV11-1 and TRBJ2-1; D is unclear. This CDR3 is 12 amino acids long. With 9 bases removed from V and 6 bases from J, the gap between germline ends came to 12 bases. CDR1 and CDR2 (germline): SGHAT, FQDESV (reference sequence). CDR3 in DNA: TGTGCCAGTGAAGACCTTTTCAATGAGCAGTTCTTC. This translates into CASEDLFNEQFF.

The gene calls are TRBV7-9 and TRBJ2-5; D is unclear. The germline gives CDR1 SEHNR, CDR2 FQNEAQ (reference sequence). The CDR3 runs 14 residues. The V end lost 5 bases, the J end lost 2 bases, and 12 bases lay between the germline ends. CDR3 loop: CASSRSLSQETQYF. CDR3 nucleotide sequence: TGTGCCAGCAGCCGGTCACTCTCACAAGAGACCCAGTACTTC. The whole variable domain, remainder taken from reference TRBV7-9 and TRBJ2-5, is DTGVSQNPRHKITKRGQNVTFRCDPISEHNRLYWYRQTLGQGPEFLTYFQNEAQLEKSRLLSDRFSAERPKGSFSTLEIQRTEQGDSAMYLCASSRSLSQETQYFGPGTRLLVL.

The chain is built from TRBV14 and TRBJ1-5; D remains ambiguous. Germline V gene sequence: CDR1 SGHDN, CDR2 FVKESK. V dropped 4 bases and J dropped 5 bases, with 9 bases sitting between them. There are 13 residues in the CDR3. CDR3 protein: CASSPGEHQPQHF. The CDR3 nucleotides read TGTGCCAGCAGCCCCGGGGAACATCAGCCCCAGCATTTT.

The chain carries TRBV5-4 and TRBJ2-4; TRBD2 agrees at 7 bases. Germline CDR1 and CDR2: SGHNT and YYREEE (reference sequence). After removal of 1 base from V and 7 bases from J, the junction contained 5 bases not matched to a gene. The CDR3 is 14 amino acids. CDR3 sequence reads: CASSLFGRRNIQYF. CDR3 in DNA: TGTGCCAGCAGCTTGTTCGGGAGGCGGAACATTCAGTACTTC.

This chain uses TRBV6-5 with TRBJ1-5; no clear D. The ends were cut back, 6 bases at V and 8 bases at J, with 8 bases in the middle. Germline CDR1 is MNHEY and CDR2 is SVGAGI. CDR3 length: 11 amino acids. This CDR3 is CASSRRKPQHF. DNA for the CDR3: TGTGCCAGCAGCCGAAGGAAGCCCCAGCATTTT.

The rearrangement links TRBV7-2 to TRBJ1-2; possible D gene TRBD1, 5 bases. The CDR3 covers 14 residues. V was cut by 3 bases and J by 11 bases, with 19 bases left in between. Germline lookup yields CDR1 SGHTA and CDR2 FQGNSA. In DNA, the CDR3 is TGTGCCAGCAGCTTCCAGTTGGGTCAGGGCCGTTACACCTTC. It codes for CASSFQLGQGRYTF.

The chain recombines TRBV4-2 with TRBJ2-2; D may be TRBD2 (6 bases). V lost 4 bases and J lost 0, with 18 bases in between. Germline CDR1 and CDR2: LGHNA and YNFKEQ. The CDR3 runs 18 residues. In nucleotides, the CDR3 is TGTGCCAGCAGCCCGGTTACCCCTAGCGACCCGAACACCGGGGAGCTGTTTTTT. Translation gives CASSPVTPSDPNTGELFF.

The chain carries TRBV11-2 and TRBJ2-1; 11 nucleotides match TRBD2. This CDR3 has 16 amino acids. Germline loops: CDR1 SGHAT, CDR2 FQNNGV. With 5 bases clipped from V and 2 bases from J, the junction kept 5 bases outside the gene matches. Here the CDR3 reads CASSPLAGGPYNEQFF. The CDR3 DNA sequence: TGTGCCAGCAGCCCCCTAGCGGGAGGACCCTACAATGAGCAGTTCTTC.

In its sample, this clone was seen a few times. The rearrangement joins TRBV5-6 to TRBJ1-5; D may be TRBD1 (5 bases). V was cut by 9 bases and J by 0 bases, with 28 bases left in between. CDR1 is SGHDT and CDR2 is YYEEEE in the germline V gene. CDR3 length equals 19 residues. The CDR3 DNA reads TGTGCCAACCAGCTTGGGGGAGGGCCTAGGCCTAGTAGCAATCAGCCCCAGCATTTT. Its protein is CANQLGGGPRPSSNQPQHF. Full variable domain (missing parts from reference TRBV5-6 and TRBJ1-5): DAGVTQSPTHLIKTRGQQVTLRCSPKSGHDTVSWYQQALGQGPQFIFQYYEEEERQRGNFPDRFSGHQFPNYSSELNVNALLLGDSALYLCANQLGGGPRPSSNQPQHFGDGTRLSIL.

The chain employs TRBV27 and TRBJ2-3; no clear D gene. The CDR3 loop spans 16 amino acids. V was clipped by 3 bases and J by 2 bases, with 15 bases between them. Germline V gene lookup returns CDR1 MNHEY and CDR2 SMNVEV (reference sequence). The CDR3 nucleotides read TGTGCCAGCAGTTTGGACGCCACCTTTAACACAGATACGCAGTATTTT. Translating it yields CASSLDATFNTDTQYF.

This chain joins TRBV11-3 and TRBJ2-7; 9 nucleotides line up with TRBD1. CDR3 length: 13 amino acids. Germline trimming cut 5 bases from V and 6 bases from J; bases unmatched to any gene: 5. The germline V gene encodes CDR1 SGHNT and CDR2 YENEEA. In nucleotides, the CDR3 is TGTGCCAGCAGCCCGGGACAGGGCCTCGAGCAGTACTTC. Its protein product is CASSPGQGLEQYF.

In DNA, the CDR3 is TGTGCCACCGGGGGGGACTTCCAAGAGACCCAGTACTTC. Protein product: CATGGDFQETQYF. The chain combines TRBV2 with TRBJ2-5, with TRBD2 matching over 8 bases. CDR3 length equals 13 residues. The V gene end was trimmed by 10 bases and the J gene end by 1 base; junction bases not matched to a gene: 5. CDR1 and CDR2 from the germline V gene are SNHLY and FYNNEI.

The gene calls are TRBV18 and TRBJ2-3; 7 bases fit TRBD2. Germline V gives CDR1 KGHSH, CDR2 LQKENI. CDR3 length: 15 residues. After removal of 7 bases from V and 2 bases from J, the junction contained 9 bases not matched to a gene. DNA for the CDR3: TGTGCCAGCTGCCTTAACGGGAGGAACACAGATACGCAGTATTTT. Protein sequence: CASCLNGRNTDTQYF.

The chain employs TRBV27 and TRBJ1-1; 7 bases match TRBD1. The J segment lost 3 bases and the V segment lost 9 bases, leaving 28 bases of the junction unmatched. The CDR3 has 20 residues. CDR1 is MNHEY and CDR2 is SMNVEV in the germline V gene (reference sequence). The CDR3 nucleotides are TGTGCCAGGAAGTTTAGAGACCGGACAGGAATGTGTTCACGGGACACTGAAGCTTTCTTT. Protein sequence: CARKFRDRTGMCSRDTEAFF.

DNA of the CDR3: TGTGCCAGCAGTTTTTTCAGCGGACCTAGCACAGATACGCAGTATTTT. This gives the protein CASSFFSGPSTDTQYF. The rearrangement links TRBV28 to TRBJ2-3; possible D gene TRBD2, 5 bases. Trimming stripped 3 bases from V and 0 bases from J, with 13 bases between. The germline CDR1 and CDR2 sequences are MDHEN and SYDVKM. CDR3 length: 16 residues.

This rearrangement joins TRBV11-3 to TRBJ2-7, with D perhaps matching TRBD2 (7 bases). The V end was cut by 3 bases, the J end by 5 bases, with 14 bases between. CDR3 length equals 14 residues. CDR1 is SGHNT and CDR2 is YENEEA in the germline V gene. CDR3 amino acids: CASSLGAGADEQYF. In nucleotides, the CDR3 is TGTGCCAGCAGCTTGGGGGCGGGAGCGGACGAGCAGTACTTC.

This clone was picked up one time. The V gene is TRBV6-4, the J gene TRBJ2-1; 7 nucleotides agree with TRBD2. This CDR3 is 17 amino acids long. V gave up 0 bases and J gave up 8 bases; unmatched junction bases: 13. The germline CDR1 and CDR2 sequences are MRHNA and SNTAGT. CDR3 DNA: TGTGCCAGCAGTGACTCGAGTGGGGAGGGCCCCGGGTATGAGCAGTTCTTC. Protein: CASSDSSGEGPGYEQFF.

The chain has TRBV7-2 and TRBJ2-5; the match to TRBD1 covers 10 bases. Germline V lookup: CDR1 SGHTA, CDR2 FQGNSA. CDR3 length: 16 amino acids. V lost 5 bases to trimming and J lost 2 bases; unmatched junction nucleotides: 8. CDR3 amino acids: CASSRRDRGRQETQYF. The CDR3 DNA reads TGTGCCAGCAGCCGGCGGGACAGGGGAAGACAAGAGACCCAGTACTTC.

CDR3 sequence (DNA): TGTGCCAGCTCACCTCAAACACTTAGCGGGGTGTACAATGAGCAGTTCTTC. Its translation: CASSPQTLSGVYNEQFF. J is TRBJ2-1 and V is TRBV18, with 8 bases that match TRBD2. CDR1 and CDR2 from the germline V gene are KGHSH and LQKENI. The CDR3 spans 17 residues. J gave up 4 bases and V 3 bases, and 11 bases lay outside the gene matches.

The genes are TRBV11-2 and TRBJ2-5; possibly TRBD2 for D (6 bases). V lost 5 bases to trimming and J lost 2 bases, with 15 bases between them. CDR1 is SGHAT and CDR2 is FQNNGV in the germline V gene. The CDR3 has 15 residues. In DNA, the CDR3 is TGTGCCAGCAGCCCCTCCCCTGGGGGGCAAGAGACCCAGTACTTC. Residues: CASSPSPGGQETQYF.

This CDR3 is CASSLSGNGGETQYF. The DNA of the CDR3 is TGCGCCAGCAGCCTTAGCGGGAATGGGGGAGAGACCCAGTACTTC. The chain links TRBV5-1 to TRBJ2-5; TRBD2 agrees at 8 bases. V lost 4 bases to trimming and J lost 4 bases; unmatched junction nucleotides: 9. This CDR3 is 15 amino acids long. Germline CDR1 SGHRS, CDR2 YFSETQ.

The gene calls are TRBV9 and TRBJ1-3; D is unresolved. Trimming took 2 bases from V and 0 from J, leaving 9 bases between them. This CDR3 contains 15 residues. Germline V lookup: CDR1 SGDLS, CDR2 YYNGEE. CDR3 sequence reads: CASSVHTSSGNTIYF. The CDR3 nucleotides are TGTGCCAGCAGCGTCCACACCAGCTCTGGAAACACCATATATTTT.

V gene TRBV7-9 combines with J gene TRBJ2-2; D may be TRBD1 (7 bases). Germline loops: CDR1 SEHNR, CDR2 FQNEAQ (reference sequence). This CDR3 contains 15 residues. The V and J ends lost 5 bases and 5 bases respectively, with 15 bases between them. The CDR3 is CASSTRGELTGELFF. In nucleotides, the CDR3 is TGTGCCAGCAGCACCAGGGGGGAGCTGACCGGGGAGCTGTTTTTT.

The V and J genes are TRBV27 and TRBJ2-1; a weak D match, TRBD2 (6 bases). Germline V gives CDR1 MNHEY, CDR2 SMNVEV (reference sequence). The CDR3 contains 14 residues. V lost 4 bases to trimming and J lost 9 bases, with 16 bases between them. The CDR3 DNA sequence: TGTGCCAGCAGTTATCAGACTAGAACGGGTGAGCAGTTCTTC. This gives the protein CASSYQTRTGEQFF.

This chain links TRBV28 with TRBJ1-6, with D unresolved. Trimming pared 5 bases from V and 4 bases from J, leaving 3 bases between. This CDR3 has 12 amino acids. Germline lookup yields CDR1 MDHEN and CDR2 SYDVKM. CDR3 nucleotides: TGTGCCAGCAGTGCTTATAATTCACCCCTCCACTTT. This codes for CASSAYNSPLHF.